Listed below are T cell receptor beta chains from one sample, sequenced in a study of beta chain features in type 1 diabetes. Measured with immunoSEQ multiplex PCR; TCRdb has only the in-frame clones, and not every one. The repertoire holds some 150,000 clones, with 8.5% to 14% as singletons. The sample comprised central memory CD4+ T cells from blood. The receptors originated from a man younger than 30 in good health. The CDR3 runs from the conserved cysteine through the conserved F or W. The order of the fields is J gene, clone size, D gene, V gene, CDR3 DNA, CDR3 protein. D genes are given only for firm matches. Rows may omit the clone size; those that give it use once, few, many or a size class.

J: TRBJ2-7; size: many; D: -; V: TRBV29-1; DNA: TGCAGCGTCCGCGGGACAATCAGCTACGAGCAGTACTTC; CDR3: CSVRGTISYEQYF
J: TRBJ2-1; size: few; D: -; V: TRBV7-2; DNA: TGTGCCAGCAGCTTAGCACGGGACTTCTACAATGAGCAGTTCTTC; CDR3: CASSLARDFYNEQFF
J: TRBJ2-5; size: many; D: -; V: TRBV5-1; DNA: TGCGCCAGCAGCCCGGAGGGGACCGCTGGGGCCCAGTACTTC; CDR3: CASSPEGTAGAQYF
J: TRBJ2-1; size: -; D: -; V: TRBV28; DNA: TGTGCCAGCAGTACCCAGTTGTCGGGCCTCATTCAGTTCTTC; CDR3: CASSTQLSGLIQFF
J: TRBJ2-7; size: few; D: TRBD1; V: TRBV29-1; DNA: TGCAGCGTTTCCGGGGACAGCTTTATGGGAGAGCAGTACTTC; CDR3: CSVSGDSFMGEQYF
J: TRBJ2-1; size: -; D: -; V: TRBV11-2; DNA: TGTGCCAGCAGCGCCACATACAATGAGCAGTTCTTC; CDR3: CASSATYNEQFF
J: TRBJ2-5; size: -; D: -; V: TRBV5-1; DNA: TGCGCCAGCAGCTTGGGGTCCCAAACTAGGGAGACCCAGTACTTC; CDR3: CASSLGSQTRETQYF
J: TRBJ2-7; size: -; D: TRBD1; V: TRBV10-3; DNA: TGTGCCATCAGTGAGTCGGGACAGTCCTACGAGCAGTACTTC; CDR3: CAISESGQSYEQYF
J: TRBJ2-3; size: -; D: -; V: TRBV14; DNA: TGTGCCAGCAGCCAAGAAGCCGGGTTCACAGATACGCAGTATTTT; CDR3: CASSQEAGFTDTQYF
J: TRBJ2-5; size: few; D: -; V: TRBV7-2; DNA: TGTGCCAGCAGCTTATCGATTCAGGGGACCCAGTACTTC; CDR3: CASSLSIQGTQYF
J: TRBJ1-4; size: -; D: -; V: TRBV5-1; DNA: TGCGCCAGCAGCTCCGGCCGGGGAAATAATGAAAAACTGTTTTTT; CDR3: CASSSGRGNNEKLFF
J: TRBJ2-7; size: -; D: -; V: TRBV30; DNA: TGTGCCTGGAGTATCCGGCTAGACCCCATCTCCTACGAGCAGTACTTC; CDR3: CAWSIRLDPISYEQYF
J: TRBJ2-3; size: -; D: -; V: TRBV5-1; DNA: TGCGCCAGCAGTTTGACGGGAGCAGATACGCAGTATTTT; CDR3: CASSLTGADTQYF
J: TRBJ2-1; size: -; D: TRBD2; V: TRBV27; DNA: TGTGCCAGCAGTTCCTATAAAGCGGGAACATCCACCAATGAGCAGTTCTTC; CDR3: CASSSYKAGTSTNEQFF
J: TRBJ1-2; size: few; D: -; V: TRBV10-3; DNA: TGTGCCATCTTTGAGATCCGGGCCTTACCTAACTATGGCTACACCTTC; CDR3: CAIFEIRALPNYGYTF
J: TRBJ2-3; size: -; D: -; V: TRBV19; DNA: TGTGCCCACATGAGAGGGAGGACCGGGGATACGCAGTATTTT; CDR3: CAHMRGRTGDTQYF
J: TRBJ2-5; size: -; D: -; V: TRBV7-2; DNA: TGTGCCAGCAGCTTTCTTGGACAAGAGACCCAGTACTTC; CDR3: CASSFLGQETQYF
J: TRBJ2-3; size: -; D: TRBD1; V: TRBV18; DNA: TGTGCCAGCTTAGGACAGGGCCATGATACGCAGTATTTT; CDR3: CASLGQGHDTQYF
J: TRBJ2-3; size: -; D: -; V: TRBV4-1; DNA: TGCGCCAGCAGCCAAGGAGCAGAGTCTAGGGTTGCAGATACGCAGTATTTT; CDR3: CASSQGAESRVADTQYF
J: TRBJ2-5; size: -; D: TRBD1; V: TRBV28; DNA: TGTGCCAGCAGTTCCCCCCAGGCAGGGGGGACCCAGTACTTC; CDR3: CASSSPQAGGTQYF
J: TRBJ1-6; size: -; D: -; V: TRBV9; DNA: TGTGCCAGCAGCGGACAGGCTGGGAGGACACCCCTCCACTTT; CDR3: CASSGQAGRTPLHF
J: TRBJ2-7; size: -; D: TRBD2; V: TRBV6-5; DNA: TGTGCCAGCACTCCCCCGGGTAGCGGGAGTAAAGTCCAGTACTTC; CDR3: CASTPPGSGSKVQYF
J: TRBJ1-1; size: -; D: -; V: TRBV28; DNA: TGTGCCAGCAGTCTCCGGACAAGGGAGGCTGAAGCTTTCTTT; CDR3: CASSLRTREAEAFF
J: TRBJ2-3; size: -; D: TRBD2; V: TRBV11-2; DNA: TGTGCCAGCAGCTTATCCGGGACTAGCCCCGGTACGCAGTATTTT; CDR3: CASSLSGTSPGTQYF
J: TRBJ2-3; size: -; D: TRBD2; V: TRBV5-4; DNA: TGTGCCAGCAGCTTGGAGGGGCTAGCGGGAGCCTATACGCAGTATTTT; CDR3: CASSLEGLAGAYTQYF
J: TRBJ2-6; size: medium-sized; D: -; V: TRBV19; DNA: TGTGCCAGTAGGGCAGTGACCTCTGGGGCCAACGTCCTGACTTTC; CDR3: CASRAVTSGANVLTF
J: TRBJ1-2; size: few; D: TRBD1; V: TRBV29-1; DNA: TGCAGCGTTGATCGGCAGGGGGGTAGCACCTTC; CDR3: CSVDRQGGSTF
J: TRBJ2-3; size: -; D: -; V: TRBV7-3; DNA: TGTGCCAGCAGGTCAACCACAGATACGCAGTATTTT; CDR3: CASRSTTDTQYF
J: TRBJ2-1; size: -; D: TRBD1; V: TRBV5-4; DNA: TGTGCCAGCTTAAGGACAGGGAGTAGGTACAATGAGCAGTTCTTC; CDR3: CASLRTGSRYNEQFF
J: TRBJ2-6; size: -; D: -; V: TRBV7-2; DNA: TGTGCCAGCAGCCCTCCAGGCTCTGGGGCCAACGTCCTGACTTTC; CDR3: CASSPPGSGANVLTF
J: TRBJ2-3; size: -; D: TRBD2; V: TRBV9; DNA: TGTGCCAGCGGCGGGCTAGCGGGGATCCCGGATACGCAGTATTTT; CDR3: CASGGLAGIPDTQYF
J: TRBJ2-3; size: -; D: TRBD2; V: TRBV27; DNA: TGTGCCAGCAGTTATCGCCGTAGCGGGAGTAGCACAGATACGCAGTATTTT; CDR3: CASSYRRSGSSTDTQYF
J: TRBJ1-2; size: few; D: -; V: TRBV6-5; DNA: TGTGCCAGCAGTTACTCGACTCCAGGGAACTATGGCTACACCTTC; CDR3: CASSYSTPGNYGYTF
J: TRBJ2-7; size: few; D: TRBD1; V: TRBV14; DNA: TGTGCCAGCAGCCACCCGGGACAGAGCTCCTACGAGCAGTACTTC; CDR3: CASSHPGQSSYEQYF
J: TRBJ2-3; size: -; D: TRBD1; V: TRBV7-2; DNA: TGTGCCAGCAGCTTTGACAGGGCTAGCACAGATACGCAGTATTTT; CDR3: CASSFDRASTDTQYF
J: TRBJ2-2; size: few; D: -; V: TRBV9; DNA: TGTGCCAGCAGCGGCAAGAGGGCGGCAACGAACACCGGGGAGCTGTTTTTT; CDR3: CASSGKRAATNTGELFF
J: TRBJ2-3; size: -; D: TRBD1; V: TRBV2; DNA: TGTGCCAGCAGGGACAGGGGGCAAGGCCCCACAGATACGCAGTATTTT; CDR3: CASRDRGQGPTDTQYF
J: TRBJ2-7; size: -; D: -; V: TRBV27; DNA: TGTGCCAGCAGTTTAAACAAGGGAGAGCAGTACTTC; CDR3: CASSLNKGEQYF
J: TRBJ2-7; size: few; D: -; V: TRBV28; DNA: TGTGCCAGCAGTTTGTCTCAGGGCCGGTACGAGCAGTACTTC; CDR3: CASSLSQGRYEQYF
J: TRBJ1-1; size: -; D: TRBD1; V: TRBV29-1; DNA: TGCAGCGTCGTTGGGACAGCCCCATCAAACACTGAAGCTTTCTTT; CDR3: CSVVGTAPSNTEAFF
J: TRBJ1-2; size: few; D: -; V: TRBV19; DNA: TGTGCCAGTAGTCTCAGGGGAATAGATGGCTACACCTTC; CDR3: CASSLRGIDGYTF
J: TRBJ2-1; size: many; D: -; V: TRBV28; DNA: TGTGCCAGCAGTTTCCTGGGCCCAGGAAGTAATGAGCAGTTCTTC; CDR3: CASSFLGPGSNEQFF
J: TRBJ1-6; size: -; D: -; V: TRBV30; DNA: TGTGCCTGGAGTCAAGACCGAGGCGCTTTTCCCCTCCACTTT; CDR3: CAWSQDRGAFPLHF
J: TRBJ2-2; size: -; D: TRBD2; V: TRBV23-1; DNA: TGCGCCAGCAGGCTCCCGGGACTAGCGGACCGGAACACCGGGGAGCTGTTTTTT; CDR3: CASRLPGLADRNTGELFF
J: TRBJ1-1; size: few; D: -; V: TRBV6-1; DNA: TGTGCCAGCAGTGATGGGGGACAGAACACTGAAGCTTTCTTT; CDR3: CASSDGGQNTEAFF
J: TRBJ1-5; size: few; D: -; V: TRBV9; DNA: TGTGCCAGCAGCCCGGGACAAAAAGGACAGCCCCAGCATTTT; CDR3: CASSPGQKGQPQHF
J: TRBJ2-1; size: few; D: TRBD1; V: TRBV7-3; DNA: TGTGCCAGCAGCCCGCACAGGGGGTCCTACAATGAGCAGTTCTTC; CDR3: CASSPHRGSYNEQFF
J: TRBJ2-5; size: few; D: -; V: TRBV4-3; DNA: TGCGCCAGCAGCCAAGTTTGGGGCCAAGAGACCCAGTACTTC; CDR3: CASSQVWGQETQYF
J: TRBJ1-6; size: -; D: -; V: TRBV9; DNA: TGTGCCAGCAGCTTGCCGGGCCGGAATTCACCCCTCCACTTT; CDR3: CASSLPGRNSPLHF
J: TRBJ1-2; size: -; D: -; V: TRBV2; DNA: TGTGCCAGCAGTGCAGGCAGTAACTATGGCTACACCTTC; CDR3: CASSAGSNYGYTF
J: TRBJ1-6; size: -; D: -; V: TRBV7-9; DNA: TGTGCCAGCAGCCCCGACAGAGTGGCGTTCTCACCCCTCCACTTT; CDR3: CASSPDRVAFSPLHF